This T cell receptor (beta chain) was sequenced in a study of OX40 agonist ivuxolimab in advanced cancers. Overall study context: As their treatment, patients were administered ivuxolimab, an agonistic anti-OX40 (CD134) antibody. Regarding the study as a whole: In CD8+ T cells, expanded clones were on average more numerous than in CD4+. Some nonresponders additionally presented with little normalized T-cell clonal expansion.

A note on this clone: What it binds is unknown.

Libraries were prepared by immunoSEQ multiplex PCR; TCRdb keeps only in-frame clonotypes and omits some of them. Of more than 80,000 clones listed, 75% to 95% are singletons. Between the trimmed V and J ends, which lost 6 bases and 4 bases, there was a span of 15 bases. The germline gives CDR1 KGHSH, CDR2 LQKENI. The CDR3 has 15 amino acids. The receptor comes from an adult with an advanced solid tumor such as melanoma, head and neck, liver or kidney cancer. The rearrangement joins TRBV18 to TRBJ2-2, with D hard to call. This specimen was CD4+ or CD8+ T cells sorted from blood, taken in a trial of the OX40 agonist ivuxolimab. The CDR3 nucleotides read TGTGCCAGCTCCCAGCCAGGTATCGCCACCGGGGAGCTGTTTTTT. This gives the protein CASSQPGIATGELFF.